Listed below are T cell receptor beta chains from one sample, sequenced in a study of monozygotic twins with inflammatory bowel disease. Following a re-call of the 5' RACE reads, TCRdb has one entry per CDR3 protein and lacks DNA. This sample contains about 420,000 distinct CDR3 sequences. Sequencing was carried out using blood. The source of these receptors is a human donor with ulcerative colitis or Crohn's disease, or a healthy co-twin of an affected twin (not recorded which). Both conserved end residues are part of each CDR3.

>TRBV21-1|TRBJ2-7
CASVRGPYSYEQYF
>TRBV5-4|TRBJ1-1
CASSFIPQNTEAFF
>TRBV5-1|TRBJ2-1
CASRFEGWTGPNNEQFF
>TRBV7-6|TRBJ2-7
CAVGMIGGYEQYF
>TRBV5-6|TRBJ1-4
CASSLSGSPEKLFF
>TRBV6-5|TRBJ2-1
CASSYQIGTGGRNEQFF
>TRBV10-2|TRBJ2-2
CASSEETSAPTNTGELFF
>TRBV3-1|TRBJ1-2
CASSQENSPHGYTF
>TRBV20-1|TRBJ2-1
CSASGGASSYNEQFF
>TRBV29-1|TRBJ2-1
CSARGGARLNEQFF